This paragraph covers one T cell receptor beta chain sequence. Antigen unknown. CD45RO-negative cells were positively selected for CCR7, leaving out terminally differentiated effector memory CD45RA+ cells. Donors were healthy HIV-negative adults without recent acute infections or vaccinations. The data originate from a study of shared clonotypes between healthy human individuals. Points from the study as a whole: The small donor group covered limited genetic and exposure diversity.

This CDR3 is built from 13 residues. Trimming cost V 4 bases and J 7 bases, with 14 bases left between them. Germline V gene sequence: CDR1 SGHAT, CDR2 FQNNGV. Every immunoSEQ plate was one replicate of a subset's evenly spread DNA. This table comes from immunoSEQ multiplex PCR, and its TCRdb copy is limited to in-frame clones, with some not included. The data show millions of clones, just over 90% seen once. The source is a man aged 18 to 29 in good health. Some clones in this sample may be carry-over from other donors' samples. Input material: naive CD8+ T cells from PBMCs. The gene calls are TRBV11-2 and TRBJ2-7; D could derive from TRBD1 or TRBD2 (6 bases each). CDR3 nucleotides: TGTGCCAGCAGCTGGGGGGCAAGGGATGAGCAGTACTTC. Protein product: CASSWGARDEQYF.